These T cell receptor beta chains were read from a single sample in a study of shared clonotypes between healthy human individuals. Some clones are missing from TCRdb's copy, which holds only in-frame ones; the method was immunoSEQ multiplex PCR. The sample contains some 2,100,000 clones, roughly 91% of which appear only once. Source material: naive CD8+ T cells from PBMCs. These receptors all stem from a man between 18 and 29 years old in good health. Some clones in this sample may be carry-over from other donors' samples. Both conserved end residues are part of each CDR3. A D gene is named only where the DNA matches it firmly. A clone size is listed for some rows: how often the clone was seen (once, few, many), or a class if it is expanded.

j_call v_call d_call clone_size cdr3_aa cdr3_nt
TRBJ1-1 TRBV4-1 NA NA CASSFLPNLGRQNTEAFF TGCGCCAGCAGCTTCTTACCCAACCTGGGACGGCAGAACACTGAAGCTTTCTTT
TRBJ1-3 TRBV7-9 NA once CASSPLGNTIYF TGTGCCAGCAGCCCCCTGGGTAACACCATATATTTT
TRBJ2-5 TRBV27 TRBD1 NA CASSPRQGLLGPETQYF TGTGCCAGCAGTCCTCGACAGGGGCTCCTGGGTCCAGAGACCCAGTACTTC
TRBJ2-3 TRBV9 NA NA CASSPRHTDTQYF TGTGCCAGCAGCCCCCGGCATACAGATACGCAGTATTTT
TRBJ2-7 TRBV19 NA few CASSRGLSYEQYF TGTGCCAGTAGTAGGGGACTCTCCTACGAGCAGTACTTC
TRBJ2-1 TRBV6-1 NA NA CASTERVRGLTYNEQFF TGTGCCAGCACTGAGAGGGTTCGGGGGCTTACCTACAATGAGCAGTTCTTC
TRBJ1-2 TRBV7-9 NA NA CASSLPEANYGYTF TGTGCCAGCAGCTTACCGGAAGCTAACTATGGCTACACCTTC
TRBJ2-2 TRBV7-8 TRBD2 NA CASSLEKREGPWRQLFF TGTGCCAGCAGCTTAGAAAAGCGGGAGGGCCCTTGGCGTCAGCTGTTTTTT
TRBJ2-7 TRBV28 TRBD2 NA CASSLIGGSSYEQYF TGTGCCAGCAGTTTAATCGGCGGGAGCTCCTACGAGCAGTACTTC
TRBJ1-2 TRBV27 TRBD1 NA CASSLIPGQGRGYTF TGTGCCAGCAGTTTAATTCCGGGACAGGGACGAGGCTACACCTTC
TRBJ2-1 TRBV27 NA NA CASTAGGSLGNEQFF TGTGCCAGCACCGCCGGGGGTAGTCTGGGAAATGAGCAGTTCTTC
TRBJ2-3 TRBV27 NA NA CASSFGSRTDTQYF TGTGCCAGCAGTTTCGGCAGTCGCACAGATACGCAGTATTTT
TRBJ2-6 TRBV14 TRBD1 NA CASSQHERTGAFPSGANVLTF TGTGCCAGCAGCCAGCACGAGAGGACAGGGGCTTTCCCTTCTGGGGCCAACGTCCTGACTTTC
TRBJ1-1 TRBV9 TRBD1 NA CASSAFRDSALTEAFF TGTGCCAGCAGCGCCTTCCGGGACAGCGCACTCACTGAAGCTTTCTTT
TRBJ2-3 TRBV9 TRBD1 NA CASSTRDRGQADTQYF TGTGCCAGCAGCACCCGGGACAGGGGGCAGGCAGATACGCAGTATTTT
TRBJ2-3 TRBV27 NA NA CASSHGTRGTDTQYF TGTGCCAGCAGCCACGGGACTCGAGGCACAGATACGCAGTATTTT
TRBJ1-1 TRBV7-9 NA NA CASSQAGDTEAFF TGTGCCAGCAGCCAGGCGGGTGACACTGAAGCTTTCTTT
TRBJ2-7 TRBV7-8 NA NA CASSPSLSGQDTYEQYF TGTGCCAGCAGCCCTAGTCTCTCGGGGCAAGATACCTACGAGCAGTACTTC
TRBJ1-1 TRBV5-4 NA once CASSLKAGRYMNTEAFF TGTGCCAGCAGCTTGAAGGCTGGGCGCTACATGAACACTGAAGCTTTCTTT
TRBJ2-4 TRBV7-3 NA NA CASSLTVAGIQYF TGTGCCAGCAGCTTAACGGTGGCTGGCATTCAGTACTTC
TRBJ2-7 TRBV27 NA NA CASSIGPNEQYF TGTGCCAGCAGCATCGGACCGAACGAGCAGTACTTC
TRBJ1-5 TRBV4-1 NA NA CASSQGAGTQPQHF TGCGCCAGCAGCCAAGGTGCAGGTACTCAGCCCCAGCATTTT
TRBJ1-6 TRBV2 NA NA CASRQGEGSPLHF TGTGCCAGCAGACAGGGAGAGGGTTCACCCCTCCACTTT
TRBJ1-2 TRBV29-1 NA NA CSVPTPLGGYTF TGCAGCGTTCCGACCCCGCTCGGGGGCTACACCTTC
TRBJ2-3 TRBV13 NA NA CASSPWQGGTDTQYF TGTGCCAGCAGTCCCTGGCAGGGAGGCACAGATACGCAGTATTTT
TRBJ2-5 TRBV5-6 NA NA CASSLGREETQYF TGTGCCAGCAGCTTGGGGAGGGAGGAGACCCAGTACTTC
TRBJ1-5 TRBV19 TRBD1 NA CASSIQRQGYYQPQHF TGTGCCAGTAGTATACAGAGACAGGGATATTATCAGCCCCAGCATTTT
TRBJ2-7 TRBV14 NA once CASSPRLKVGTYEQYF TGTGCCAGCAGCCCCCGGTTAAAGGTGGGCACCTACGAGCAGTACTTC
TRBJ1-1 TRBV5-4 NA once CASSQGFNADTEAFF TGCGCCAGCAGCCAAGGATTTAATGCGGACACTGAAGCTTTCTTT
TRBJ2-1 TRBV27 NA NA CASSLRSHYNEQFF TGTGCCAGCAGTCTACGAAGCCACTACAATGAGCAGTTCTTC
TRBJ2-1 TRBV27 NA NA CASSSPLRKQFF TGTGCCAGCAGTTCCCCCCTAAGAAAGCAGTTCTTC
TRBJ2-2 TRBV6-6 TRBD1 NA CASSYPTGLDGELFF TGTGCCAGCAGTTACCCGACAGGGCTGGACGGGGAGCTGTTTTTT
TRBJ2-7 TRBV5-6 NA NA CASSWGRGYEQYF TGTGCCAGCAGCTGGGGACGGGGGTACGAGCAGTACTTC
TRBJ2-1 TRBV29-1 NA NA CSVEDHSYNEQFF TGCAGCGTTGAAGACCACTCCTACAATGAGCAGTTCTTC
TRBJ2-7 TRBV7-8 NA NA CASSSLGWREAYEQYF TGTGCCAGCAGCTCCTTAGGATGGAGGGAGGCCTACGAGCAGTACTTC
TRBJ2-3 TRBV14 NA NA CASSQWSGRTDTQYF TGTGCCAGCAGCCAATGGTCAGGACGCACAGATACGCAGTATTTT
TRBJ2-7 TRBV28 TRBD1 once CASSRDRADEQYF TGTGCCAGCAGCCGGGACAGGGCAGACGAGCAGTACTTC
TRBJ1-5 TRBV5-1 NA NA CASSFGPAGNQPQHF TGCGCCAGCAGCTTTGGCCCGGCGGGCAATCAGCCCCAGCATTTT
TRBJ2-7 TRBV7-2 TRBD2 NA CASSPPGLAGTYEQYF TGTGCCAGCAGCCCGCCGGGACTAGCGGGAACCTACGAGCAGTACTTC
TRBJ1-1 TRBV7-2 NA once CASSLPVGAEAFF TGTGCCAGCAGCTTACCCGTGGGGGCTGAAGCTTTCTTT
TRBJ1-1 TRBV30 NA NA CAWTGDVNTEAFF TGTGCCTGGACAGGGGACGTGAACACTGAAGCTTTCTTT
TRBJ2-7 TRBV15 NA NA CATSRDEGVLYEQYF TGTGCCACCAGCAGAGATGAGGGGGTCCTCTACGAGCAGTACTTC
TRBJ2-1 TRBV4-3 NA NA CASSLFGTSYNEQFF TGCGCCAGCAGCCTCTTCGGGACCTCCTACAATGAGCAGTTCTTC
TRBJ1-2 TRBV5-1 NA many CASSLAGPGAHGYTF TGCGCCAGCAGCTTGGCCGGGCCAGGGGCGCATGGCTACACCTTC
TRBJ1-5 TRBV9 NA NA CASSVNDWGQPQHF TGTGCCAGCAGCGTAAATGATTGGGGACAGCCCCAGCATTTT